This T cell receptor beta chain was captured by sequencing in a study of blood T cell repertoires in COVID-19. Turning to the study itself: PBMCs, B-cell-depleted T cells, or T cells provided the cDNA or gDNA that made up the material.

The Seattle patients, enrolled during active infection, were followed longitudinally. The CDR3 extends over 16 amino acids. Per the germline V gene, CDR1 is SGDLS and CDR2 is YYNGEE. V lost 0 bases to trimming and J lost 4 bases; unmatched junction nucleotides: 5. Original analysis: Reference gene primers were amplified, and this amplification served to estimate nucleated cell counts. Only in-frame clones appear in the TCRdb table, and some are missing; sequencing was by immunoSEQ multiplex PCR. The V and J calls and clone size were taken over from that table, and D and trimming were inferred from the DNA. The table lists some 400,000 clones, around 87% of them singletons.

The chain carries TRBV9 and TRBJ2-5; TRBD2 matches at 11 bases. The sequencing input was peripheral blood. The receptor's source is a woman aged 25-40 years with COVID-19, enrolled during active disease. CDR3: CASSVEVAGGAETQYF. The DNA of the CDR3 is TGTGCCAGCAGCGTAGAAGTAGCGGGAGGGGCAGAGACCCAGTACTTC.